A single T cell receptor (beta chain) is shown here with its context. The source of the sample is a study of T cell changes during pregnancy in multiple sclerosis. Generated by immunoSEQ multiplex PCR, the TCRdb table keeps only in-frame clones and is missing some. The profile shows about 93,000 clones, 85% to 95% of them singletons. Germline CDR1 reads SGHTA; CDR2 reads FQGTGA. Trimming took off 5 bases at V and 3 bases at J, with 13 bases between the two ends. This CDR3 has 14 amino acids. Here the sequenced sample was peripheral blood, taken after pregnancy. The chain uses TRBV7-3 and TRBJ2-5; possible D gene TRBD2, 6 bases. The receptor was derived from a female donor with multiple sclerosis, enrolled in a pregnancy study. The CDR3 here is CASSPGGVKETQYF. The CDR3 coding sequence is TGTGCCAGCAGCCCCGGCGGGGTAAAAGAGACCCAGTACTTC.